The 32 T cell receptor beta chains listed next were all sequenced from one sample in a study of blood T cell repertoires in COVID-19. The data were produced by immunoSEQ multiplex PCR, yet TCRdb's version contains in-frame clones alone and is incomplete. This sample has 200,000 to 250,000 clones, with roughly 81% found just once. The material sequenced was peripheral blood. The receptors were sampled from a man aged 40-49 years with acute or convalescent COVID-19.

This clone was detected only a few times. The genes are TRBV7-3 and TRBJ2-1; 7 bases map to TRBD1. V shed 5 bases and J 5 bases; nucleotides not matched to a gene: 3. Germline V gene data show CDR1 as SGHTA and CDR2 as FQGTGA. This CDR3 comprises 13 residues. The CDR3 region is CASSRDSHNEQFF. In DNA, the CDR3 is TGTGCCAGCAGCAGGGACAGTCACAATGAGCAGTTCTTC. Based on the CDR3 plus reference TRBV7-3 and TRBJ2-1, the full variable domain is GAGVSQTPSNKVTEKGKYVELRCDPISGHTALYWYRQSLGQGPEFLIYFQGTGAADDSGLPNDRFFAVRPEGSVSTLKIQRTERGDSAVYLCASSRDSHNEQFFGPGTRLTVL.

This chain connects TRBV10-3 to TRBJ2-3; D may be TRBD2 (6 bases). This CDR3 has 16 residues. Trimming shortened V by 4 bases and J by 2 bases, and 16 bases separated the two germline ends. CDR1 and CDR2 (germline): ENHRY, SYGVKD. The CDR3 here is CAISGVAATYTDTQYF. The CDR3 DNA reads TGTGCCATCAGTGGTGTAGCGGCTACCTACACAGATACGCAGTATTTT.

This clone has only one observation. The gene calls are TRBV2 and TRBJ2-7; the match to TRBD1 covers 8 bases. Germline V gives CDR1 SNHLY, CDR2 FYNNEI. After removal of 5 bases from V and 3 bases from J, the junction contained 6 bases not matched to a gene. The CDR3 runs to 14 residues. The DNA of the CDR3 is TGTGCCAGCAGTTTCCGACAGGGGATCTACGAGCAGTACTTC. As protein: CASSFRQGIYEQYF.

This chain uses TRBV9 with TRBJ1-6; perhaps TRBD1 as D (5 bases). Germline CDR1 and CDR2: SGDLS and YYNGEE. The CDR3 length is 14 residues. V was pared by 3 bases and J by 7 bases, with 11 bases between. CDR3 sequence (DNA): TGTGCCAGCAGCGAACAGGTTGCGAATTCACCCCTCCACTTT. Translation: CASSEQVANSPLHF. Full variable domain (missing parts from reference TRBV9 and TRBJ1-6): DSGVTQTPKHLITATGQRVTLRCSPRSGDLSVYWYQQSLDQGLQFLIQYYNGEERAKGNILERFSAQQFPDLHSELNLSSLELGDSALYFCASSEQVANSPLHFGNGTRLTVT.

CDR3 loop: CASSPGARNEQFF. The DNA for the CDR3 is TGTGCCAGCTCACCGGGGGCGAGGAATGAGCAGTTCTTC. The chain couples TRBV18 to TRBJ2-1; a possible D gene is TRBD1 (6 bases). V was clipped by 3 bases and J by 7 bases, with 10 bases between them. The CDR3 loop spans 13 amino acids. Germline loops: CDR1 KGHSH, CDR2 LQKENI. Full variable domain (missing parts from reference TRBV18 and TRBJ2-1): NAGVMQNPRHLVRRRGQEARLRCSPMKGHSHVYWYRQLPEEGLKFMVYLQKENIIDESGMPKERFSAEFPKEGPSILRIQQVVRGDSAAYFCASSPGARNEQFFGPGTRLTVL.

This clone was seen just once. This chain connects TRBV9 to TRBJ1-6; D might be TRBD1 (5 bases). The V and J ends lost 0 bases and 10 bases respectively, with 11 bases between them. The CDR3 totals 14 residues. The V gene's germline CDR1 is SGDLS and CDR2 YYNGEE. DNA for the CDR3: TGTGCCAGCAGCGTAGAAGACAGAAGGTCACCCCTCCACTTT. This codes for CASSVEDRRSPLHF.

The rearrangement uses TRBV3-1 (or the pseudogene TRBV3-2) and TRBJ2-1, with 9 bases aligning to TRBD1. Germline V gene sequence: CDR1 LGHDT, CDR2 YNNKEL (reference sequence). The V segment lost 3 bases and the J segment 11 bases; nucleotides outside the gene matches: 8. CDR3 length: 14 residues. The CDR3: CASSHGDRVWQQFF. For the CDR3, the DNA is TGTGCCAGCAGCCATGGGGACAGGGTATGGCAGCAGTTCTTC.

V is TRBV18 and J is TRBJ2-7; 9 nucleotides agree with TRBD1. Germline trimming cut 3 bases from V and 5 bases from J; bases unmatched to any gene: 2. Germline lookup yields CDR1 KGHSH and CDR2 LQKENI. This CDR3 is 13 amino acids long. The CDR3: CASSPTGGDEQYF. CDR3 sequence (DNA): TGTGCCAGCTCACCGACAGGGGGGGACGAGCAGTACTTC.

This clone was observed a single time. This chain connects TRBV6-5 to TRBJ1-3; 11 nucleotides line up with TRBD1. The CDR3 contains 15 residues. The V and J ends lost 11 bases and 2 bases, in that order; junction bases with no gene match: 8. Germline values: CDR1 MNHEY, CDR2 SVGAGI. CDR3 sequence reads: CAAYPGQGAGNTIYF. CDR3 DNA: TGTGCCGCCTACCCGGGACAGGGGGCTGGAAACACCATATATTTT.

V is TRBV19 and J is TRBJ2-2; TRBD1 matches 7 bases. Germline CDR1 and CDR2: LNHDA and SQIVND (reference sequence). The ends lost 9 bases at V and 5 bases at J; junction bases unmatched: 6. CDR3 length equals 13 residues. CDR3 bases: TGTGCCAGCCGCACAGGGGTGACCGGGGAGCTGTTTTTT. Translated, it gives CASRTGVTGELFF. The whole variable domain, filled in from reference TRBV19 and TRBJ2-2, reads DGGITQSPKYLFRKEGQNVTLSCEQNLNHDAMYWYRQDPGQGLRLIYYSQIVNDFQKGDIAEGYSVSREKKESFPLTVTSAQKNPTAFYLCASRTGVTGELFFGEGSRLTVL.

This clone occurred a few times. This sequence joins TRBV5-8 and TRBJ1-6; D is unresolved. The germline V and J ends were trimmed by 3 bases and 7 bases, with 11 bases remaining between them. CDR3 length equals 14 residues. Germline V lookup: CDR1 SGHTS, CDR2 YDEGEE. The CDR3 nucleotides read TGTGCCAGCAGCTGGACGGGAGGAAATTCACCCCTCCACTTT. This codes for CASSWTGGNSPLHF.

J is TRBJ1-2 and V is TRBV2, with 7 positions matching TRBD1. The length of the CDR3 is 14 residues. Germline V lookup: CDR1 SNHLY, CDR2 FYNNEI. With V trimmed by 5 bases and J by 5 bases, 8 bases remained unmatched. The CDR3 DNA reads TGTGCCAGCAGTCCTGTGACAGGGAGGTATGGCTACACCTTC. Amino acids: CASSPVTGRYGYTF.

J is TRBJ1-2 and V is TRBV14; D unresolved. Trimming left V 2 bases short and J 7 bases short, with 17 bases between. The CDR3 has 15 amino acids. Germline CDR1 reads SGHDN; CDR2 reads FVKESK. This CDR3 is CASSQYPRCVCGYTF. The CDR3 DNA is TGTGCCAGCAGCCAATACCCGCGGTGCGTTTGTGGCTACACCTTC.

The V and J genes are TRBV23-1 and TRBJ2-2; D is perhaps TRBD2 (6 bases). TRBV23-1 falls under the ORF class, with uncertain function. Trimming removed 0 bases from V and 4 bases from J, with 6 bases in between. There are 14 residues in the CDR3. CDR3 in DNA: TGCGCCAGCAGTCAATCGGGGGGCACCGGGGAGCTGTTTTTT. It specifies CASSQSGGTGELFF.

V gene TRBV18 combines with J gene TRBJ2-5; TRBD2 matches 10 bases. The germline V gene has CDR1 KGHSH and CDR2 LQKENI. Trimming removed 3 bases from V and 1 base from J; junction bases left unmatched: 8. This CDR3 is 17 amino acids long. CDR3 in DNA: TGTGCCAGCTCACCCATAGCGGGGGGAACCCTCCAAGAGACCCAGTACTTC. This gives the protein CASSPIAGGTLQETQYF.

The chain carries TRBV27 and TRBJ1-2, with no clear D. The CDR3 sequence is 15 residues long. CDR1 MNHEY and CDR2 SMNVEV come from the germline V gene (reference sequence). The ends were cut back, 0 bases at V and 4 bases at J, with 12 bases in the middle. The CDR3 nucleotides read TGTGCCAGCAGTTTATCGAGAGGGTTGGGCTATGGCTACACCTTC. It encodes CASSLSRGLGYGYTF.

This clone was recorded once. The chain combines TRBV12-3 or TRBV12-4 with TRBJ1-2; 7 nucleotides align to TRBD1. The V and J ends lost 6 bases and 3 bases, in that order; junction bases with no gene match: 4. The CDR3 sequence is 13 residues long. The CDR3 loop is CASSLDRDYGYTF. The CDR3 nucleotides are TGTGCCAGCAGCCTCGACAGGGACTATGGCTACACCTTC.

CDR3 protein: CASRPTGATGELFF. CDR3 in DNA: TGTGCCAGCAGGCCGACAGGGGCAACCGGGGAGCTGTTTTTT. The chain carries TRBV3-1 (or the pseudogene TRBV3-2) and TRBJ2-2, with 8 bases identical to TRBD1. V was clipped by 6 bases and J by 5 bases; unmatched bases: 5. Germline CDR1 is LGHDT and CDR2 is YNNKEL (reference sequence). The CDR3 sequence is 14 residues long.

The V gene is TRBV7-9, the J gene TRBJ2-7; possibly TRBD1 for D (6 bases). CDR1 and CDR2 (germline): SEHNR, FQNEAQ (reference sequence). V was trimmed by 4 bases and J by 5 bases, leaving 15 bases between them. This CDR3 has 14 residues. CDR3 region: CASSSPNRDHEQYF. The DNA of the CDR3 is TGTGCCAGCAGCTCGCCTAACAGGGACCACGAGCAGTACTTC.

As DNA, the CDR3 is TGCGCCAGCAGCTTAAATGGCCAGTCCGAGCAGTACTTC. Translating it yields CASSLNGQSEQYF. The chain is built from TRBV5-1 and TRBJ2-7; D not certain. Germline CDR1 SGHRS, CDR2 YFSETQ. CDR3 size: 13 residues. Trimming stripped 2 bases from V and 6 bases from J, with 12 bases between. Together with reference TRBV5-1 and TRBJ2-7, the CDR3 gives the full variable domain: KAGVTQTPRYLIKTRGQQVTLSCSPISGHRSVSWYQQTPGQGLQFLFEYFSETQRNKGNFPGRFSGRQFSNSRSEMNVSTLELGDSALYLCASSLNGQSEQYFGPGTRLTVT.

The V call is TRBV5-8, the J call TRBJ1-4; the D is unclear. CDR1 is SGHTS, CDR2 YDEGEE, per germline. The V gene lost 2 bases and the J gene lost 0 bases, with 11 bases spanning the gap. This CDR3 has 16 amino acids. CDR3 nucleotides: TGTGCCAGCAGCTTTCCCCGGAGTGCAACTAATGAAAAACTGTTTTTT. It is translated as CASSFPRSATNEKLFF.

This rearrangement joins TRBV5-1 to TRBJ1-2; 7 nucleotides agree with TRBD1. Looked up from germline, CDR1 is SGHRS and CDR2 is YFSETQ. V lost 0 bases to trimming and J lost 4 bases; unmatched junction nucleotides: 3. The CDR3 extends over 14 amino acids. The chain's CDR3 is CASSLGDRAYGYTF. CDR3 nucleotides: TGCGCCAGCAGCTTGGGGGACAGAGCCTATGGCTACACCTTC.

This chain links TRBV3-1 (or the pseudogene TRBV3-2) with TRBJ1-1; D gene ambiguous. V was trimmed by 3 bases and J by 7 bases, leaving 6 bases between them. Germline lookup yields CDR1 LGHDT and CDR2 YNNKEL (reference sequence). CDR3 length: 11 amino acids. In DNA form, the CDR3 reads TGTGCCAGCAGCCAGCGCGGTGAAGCTTTCTTT. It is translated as CASSQRGEAFF.

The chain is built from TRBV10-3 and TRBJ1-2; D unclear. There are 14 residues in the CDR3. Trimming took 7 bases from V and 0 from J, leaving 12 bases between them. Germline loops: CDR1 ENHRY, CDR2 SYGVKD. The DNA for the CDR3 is TGTGCCATCAAGCGGCAGCAAGCTAACTATGGCTACACCTTC. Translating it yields CAIKRQQANYGYTF.

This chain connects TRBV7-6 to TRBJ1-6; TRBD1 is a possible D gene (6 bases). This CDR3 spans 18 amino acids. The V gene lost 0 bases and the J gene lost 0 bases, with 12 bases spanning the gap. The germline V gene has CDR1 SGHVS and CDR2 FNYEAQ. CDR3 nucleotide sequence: TGTGCCAGCAGCTTAGCTGGCAGGGGAAGCTCCTATAATTCACCCCTCCACTTT. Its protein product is CASSLAGRGSSYNSPLHF.

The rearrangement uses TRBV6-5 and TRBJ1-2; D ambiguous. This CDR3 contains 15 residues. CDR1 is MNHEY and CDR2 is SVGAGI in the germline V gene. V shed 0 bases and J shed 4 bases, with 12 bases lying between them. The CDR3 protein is CASSYSGRVAYGYTF. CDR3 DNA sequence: TGTGCCAGCAGTTACTCGGGGAGGGTAGCCTATGGCTACACCTTC.

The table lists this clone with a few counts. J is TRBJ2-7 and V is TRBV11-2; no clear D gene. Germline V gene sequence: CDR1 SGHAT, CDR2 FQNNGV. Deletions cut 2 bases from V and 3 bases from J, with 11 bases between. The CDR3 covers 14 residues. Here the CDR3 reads CASSLPAADYEQYF. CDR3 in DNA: TGTGCCAGCAGCTTACCGGCGGCAGACTACGAGCAGTACTTC. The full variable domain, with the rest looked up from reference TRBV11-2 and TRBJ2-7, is EAGVAQSPRYKIIEKRQSVAFWCNPISGHATLYWYQQILGQGPKLLIQFQNNGVVDDSQLPKDRFSAERLKGVDSTLKIQPAKLEDSAVYLCASSLPAADYEQYFGPGTRLTVT.

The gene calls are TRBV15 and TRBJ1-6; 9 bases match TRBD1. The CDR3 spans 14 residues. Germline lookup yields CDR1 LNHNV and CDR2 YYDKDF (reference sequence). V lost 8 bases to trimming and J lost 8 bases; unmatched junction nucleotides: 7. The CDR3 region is CATGTGQGDSPLHF. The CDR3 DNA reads TGTGCCACCGGAACGGGACAGGGCGATTCACCCCTCCACTTT.

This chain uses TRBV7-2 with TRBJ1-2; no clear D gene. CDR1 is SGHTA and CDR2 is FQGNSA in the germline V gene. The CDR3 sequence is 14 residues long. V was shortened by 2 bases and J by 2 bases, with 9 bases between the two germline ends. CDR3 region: CASSLPSSNYGYTF. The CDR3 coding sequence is TGTGCCAGCAGCTTACCGTCCTCCAACTATGGCTACACCTTC. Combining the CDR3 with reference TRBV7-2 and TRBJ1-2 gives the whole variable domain GAGVSQSPSNKVTEKGKDVELRCDPISGHTALYWYRQSLGQGLEFLIYFQGNSAPDKSGLPSDRFSAERTGGSVSTLTIQRTQQEDSAVYLCASSLPSSNYGYTFGSGTRLTVV.

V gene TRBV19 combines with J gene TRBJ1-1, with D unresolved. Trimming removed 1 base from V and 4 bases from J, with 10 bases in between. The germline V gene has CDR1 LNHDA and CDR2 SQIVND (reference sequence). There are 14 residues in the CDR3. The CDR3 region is CASSIVRGGTEAFF. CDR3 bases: TGTGCCAGTAGTATAGTGCGGGGAGGCACTGAAGCTTTCTTT.

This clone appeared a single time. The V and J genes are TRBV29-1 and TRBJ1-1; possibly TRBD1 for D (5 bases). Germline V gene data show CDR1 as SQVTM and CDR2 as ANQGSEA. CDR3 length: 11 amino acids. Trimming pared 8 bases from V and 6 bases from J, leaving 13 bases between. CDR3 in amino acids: CSIGGSAEAFF. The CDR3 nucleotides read TGCAGCATCGGGGGAAGCGCTGAAGCTTTCTTT.

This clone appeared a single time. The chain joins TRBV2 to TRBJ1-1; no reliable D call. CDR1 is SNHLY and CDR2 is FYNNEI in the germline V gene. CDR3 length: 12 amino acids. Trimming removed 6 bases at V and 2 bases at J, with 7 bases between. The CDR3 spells CASRSGNTEAFF. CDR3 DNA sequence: TGTGCCAGCAGATCGGGAAACACTGAAGCTTTCTTT.